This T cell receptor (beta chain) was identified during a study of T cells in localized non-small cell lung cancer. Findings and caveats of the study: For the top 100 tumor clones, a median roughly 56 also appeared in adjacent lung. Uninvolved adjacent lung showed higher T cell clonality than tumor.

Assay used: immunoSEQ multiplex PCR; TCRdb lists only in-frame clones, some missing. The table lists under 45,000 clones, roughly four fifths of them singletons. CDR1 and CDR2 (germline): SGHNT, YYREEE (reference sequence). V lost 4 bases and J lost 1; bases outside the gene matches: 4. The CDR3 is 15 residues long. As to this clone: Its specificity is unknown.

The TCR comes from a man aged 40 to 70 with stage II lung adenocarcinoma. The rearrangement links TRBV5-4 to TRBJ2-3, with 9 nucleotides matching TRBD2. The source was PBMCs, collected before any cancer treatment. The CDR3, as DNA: TGTGCCAGCAGCCCCCGACTAGCGGGCACAGATACGCAGTATTTT. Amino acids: CASSPRLAGTDTQYF. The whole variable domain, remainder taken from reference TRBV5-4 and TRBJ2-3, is ETGVTQSPTHLIKTRGQQVTLRCSSQSGHNTVSWYQQALGQGPQFIFQYYREEENGRGNFPPRFSGLQFPNYSSELNVNALELDDSALYLCASSPRLAGTDTQYFGPGTRLTVL.